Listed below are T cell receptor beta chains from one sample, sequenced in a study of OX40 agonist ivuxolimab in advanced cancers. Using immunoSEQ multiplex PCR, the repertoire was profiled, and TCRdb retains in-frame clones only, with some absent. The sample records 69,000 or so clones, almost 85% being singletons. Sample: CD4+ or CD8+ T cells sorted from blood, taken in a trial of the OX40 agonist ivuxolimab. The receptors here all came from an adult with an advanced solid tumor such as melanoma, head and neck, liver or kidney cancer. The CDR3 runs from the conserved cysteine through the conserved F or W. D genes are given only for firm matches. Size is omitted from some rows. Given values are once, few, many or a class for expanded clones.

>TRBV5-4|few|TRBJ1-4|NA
CASSFSAGPNEKLFF
TGTGCCAGCAGCTTCTCGGCAGGACCAAATGAAAAACTGTTTTTT
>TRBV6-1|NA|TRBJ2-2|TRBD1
CASSEGGQGTGELFF
TGTGCCAGCAGTGAAGGGGGACAGGGCACCGGGGAGCTGTTTTTT
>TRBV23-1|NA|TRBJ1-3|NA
CASSLKGCGNTIYF
TGCGCCAGCAGTCTCAAGGGGTGCGGAAACACCATATATTTT
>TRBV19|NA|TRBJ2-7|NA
CASSAGTWPYEQYF
TGTGCCAGTAGTGCTGGGACTTGGCCCTACGAGCAGTACTTC
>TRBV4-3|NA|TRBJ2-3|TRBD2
CASSQRLAGDSSTDTQYF
TGCGCCAGCAGCCAAAGGCTAGCGGGGGACTCTAGCACAGATACGCAGTATTTT
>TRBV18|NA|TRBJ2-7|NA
CASSLETVEQYF
TGTGCCAGCTCACTCGAAACTGTGGAGCAGTACTTC
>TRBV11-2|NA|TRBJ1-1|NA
CASSLQGGRLTEAFF
TGTGCCAGCAGCTTACAAGGGGGAAGGTTGACTGAAGCTTTCTTT
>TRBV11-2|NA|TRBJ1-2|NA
CASSPPVQASQGYTF
TGTGCCAGCAGCCCCCCCGTGCAGGCATCGCAGGGCTACACCTTC
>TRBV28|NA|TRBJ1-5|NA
CASSSYGSGANQPQHF
TGTGCCAGCAGTTCATACGGTTCAGGGGCCAATCAGCCCCAGCATTTT
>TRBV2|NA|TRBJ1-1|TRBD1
CASSNGQGWTEAFF
TGTGCCAGCAGTAACGGACAGGGTTGGACTGAAGCTTTCTTT
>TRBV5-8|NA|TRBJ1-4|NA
CASSPGTTLGEKLFF
TGTGCCAGCAGTCCTGGTACCACCCTGGGTGAAAAACTGTTTTTT
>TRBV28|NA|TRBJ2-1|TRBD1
CASSSTGGMNEQFF
TGTGCCAGCAGTTCAACAGGGGGCATGAATGAGCAGTTCTTC
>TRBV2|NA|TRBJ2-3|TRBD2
CASSEALASGRDDTQYF
TGTGCCAGCAGTGAAGCGCTGGCTAGCGGGAGGGATGATACGCAGTATTTT
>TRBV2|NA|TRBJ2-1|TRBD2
CASRETSGSRNEQFF
TGTGCCAGCAGGGAGACTAGCGGGAGTAGAAATGAGCAGTTCTTC
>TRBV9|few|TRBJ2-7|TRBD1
CASSAGQETYEQYF
TGTGCCAGCAGCGCGGGACAGGAAACTTACGAGCAGTACTTC
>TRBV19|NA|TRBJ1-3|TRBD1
CASRGQGRSGNTIYF
TGTGCCAGCCGCGGACAGGGACGCTCTGGAAACACCATATATTTT
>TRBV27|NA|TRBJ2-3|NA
CASSLRLDPTDTQYF
TGTGCCAGCAGTTTAAGACTAGACCCCACAGATACGCAGTATTTT
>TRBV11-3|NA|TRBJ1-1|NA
CASSLYGNTEAFF
TGTGCCAGCAGCTTATACGGGAACACTGAAGCTTTCTTT
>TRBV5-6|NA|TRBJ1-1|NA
CASSLLQGDTEAFF
TGTGCCAGCAGCTTGTTACAGGGCGACACTGAAGCTTTCTTT
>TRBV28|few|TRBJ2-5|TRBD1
CASSITGALLRTQYF
TGTGCCAGCAGTATAACAGGGGCGCTACTTAGGACCCAGTACTTC
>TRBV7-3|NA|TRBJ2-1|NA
CASSPTMGADEQFF
TGTGCCAGCAGCCCCACGATGGGGGCCGATGAGCAGTTCTTC
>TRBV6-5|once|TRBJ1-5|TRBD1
CASSYSTDRNQPQHF
TGTGCCAGCAGTTACTCGACGGACAGGAATCAGCCCCAGCATTTT
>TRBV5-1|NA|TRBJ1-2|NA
CASSLGEGGYGYTF
TGCGCCAGCAGCTTGGGAGAGGGTGGCTATGGCTACACCTTC
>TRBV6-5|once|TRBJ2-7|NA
CASSSDAAYEQYF
TGTGCCAGCAGTTCGGACGCCGCCTACGAGCAGTACTTC
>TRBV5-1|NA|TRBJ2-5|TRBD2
CASSPGTTHETQYF
TGCGCCAGCAGCCCCGGGACTACCCACGAGACCCAGTACTTC
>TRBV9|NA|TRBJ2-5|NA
CASSVGHGSQETQYF
TGTGCCAGCAGCGTAGGGCACGGATCGCAAGAGACCCAGTACTTC
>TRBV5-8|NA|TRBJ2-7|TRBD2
CASSLGLAGSYEQYF
TGTGCCAGCAGCTTGGGGTTAGCGGGTTCCTACGAGCAGTACTTC
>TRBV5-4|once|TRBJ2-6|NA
CASSFGRTSGANVLTF
TGTGCCAGCAGCTTTGGGCGAACCTCTGGGGCCAACGTCCTGACTTTC
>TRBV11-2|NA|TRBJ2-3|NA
CASSDASSGALPYTQYF
TGTGCCAGCAGCGACGCGTCGTCAGGGGCGCTACCTTATACGCAGTATTTT
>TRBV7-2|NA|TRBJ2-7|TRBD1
CASNFNRGLREQYF
TGTGCCAGCAACTTCAACAGGGGGCTTAGGGAGCAGTACTTC
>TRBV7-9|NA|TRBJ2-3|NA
CASSLAGVTDTQYF
TGTGCCAGCAGCTTAGCGGGAGTCACAGATACGCAGTATTTT
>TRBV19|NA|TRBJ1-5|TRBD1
CASRPGQSLNQPQHF
TGTGCCAGTAGACCGGGACAGAGTTTAAATCAGCCCCAGCATTTT
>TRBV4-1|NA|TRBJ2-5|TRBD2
CASSQELAGVRFETQYF
TGCGCCAGCAGCCAAGAACTCGCGGGAGTTCGTTTCGAGACCCAGTACTTC
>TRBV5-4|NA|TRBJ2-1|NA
CASSAGVSSYNEQFF
TGTGCCAGCAGCGCGGGCGTAAGCTCCTACAATGAGCAGTTCTTC
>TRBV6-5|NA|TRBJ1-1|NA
CASSYSVQGGAFF
TGTGCCAGCAGTTACTCGGTTCAAGGCGGCGCTTTCTTT
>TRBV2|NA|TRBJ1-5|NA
CASGELQPQHF
TGTGCCAGCGGGGAGTTACAGCCCCAGCATTTT
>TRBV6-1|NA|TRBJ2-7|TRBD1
CASSLTGQTYEQYF
TGTGCCAGCAGCTTGACAGGGCAGACCTACGAGCAGTACTTC
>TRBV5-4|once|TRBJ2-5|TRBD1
CASSWAPGQEAQETQYF
TGTGCCAGCAGCTGGGCACCGGGACAGGAGGCCCAAGAGACCCAGTACTTC
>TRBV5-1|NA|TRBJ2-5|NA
CASSLGLAKETQYF
TGCGCCAGCAGCTTGGGCCTAGCGAAAGAGACCCAGTACTTC
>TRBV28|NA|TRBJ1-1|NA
CASTTRGEAFF
TGTGCCAGCACCACCAGGGGCGAAGCTTTCTTT
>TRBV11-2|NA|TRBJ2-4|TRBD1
CASSLGGAKNIQYF
TGTGCCAGCAGCCTAGGGGGCGCGAAAAACATTCAGTACTTC
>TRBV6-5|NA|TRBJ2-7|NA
CASSYSITTRTYEQYF
TGTGCCAGCAGTTACTCGATAACGACAAGAACCTACGAGCAGTACTTC
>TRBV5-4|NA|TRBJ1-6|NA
CASSLSGVAGSPLHF
TGTGCCAGCAGCTTATCAGGGGTAGCCGGTTCACCCCTCCACTTT
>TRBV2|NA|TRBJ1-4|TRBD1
CASSEDRRSNEKLFF
TGTGCCAGCAGTGAGGACAGGAGATCTAATGAAAAACTGTTTTTT
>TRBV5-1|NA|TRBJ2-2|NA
CASSWDGDTGELFF
TGCGCCAGCAGCTGGGACGGCGACACCGGGGAGCTGTTTTTT
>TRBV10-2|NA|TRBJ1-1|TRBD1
CASTGQGASKAFF
TGCGCCAGCACTGGACAGGGGGCCTCTAAAGCTTTCTTT
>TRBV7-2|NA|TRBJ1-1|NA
CASSLDTGSAEAFF
TGTGCCAGCAGCTTAGACACAGGGTCTGCTGAAGCTTTCTTT
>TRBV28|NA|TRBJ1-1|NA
CASRWLRNTEAFF
TGTGCCAGCCGATGGCTGAGAAACACTGAAGCTTTCTTT
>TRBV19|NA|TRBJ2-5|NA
CASTATPGTGETQYF
TGTGCCAGTACCGCGACTCCCGGGACGGGAGAGACCCAGTACTTC
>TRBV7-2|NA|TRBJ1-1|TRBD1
CASSVQGAYVLRAFF
TGTGCCAGCAGCGTACAGGGGGCATACGTCCTGCGAGCTTTCTTT
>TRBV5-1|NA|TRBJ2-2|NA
CASSLGGSNTGELFF
TGCGCCAGCAGCTTGGGAGGGTCCAACACCGGGGAGCTGTTTTTT
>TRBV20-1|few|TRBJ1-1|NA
CSALGATEAFF
TGCAGTGCCTTAGGCGCCACTGAAGCTTTCTTT
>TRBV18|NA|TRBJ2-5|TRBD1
CASSFTGGQARTQYF
TGTGCCAGCTCATTCACAGGGGGCCAAGCCAGAACCCAGTACTTC
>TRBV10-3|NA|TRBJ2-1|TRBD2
CAIKATSGRYLSYNEQFF
TGTGCCATCAAGGCGACTAGCGGGCGGTACCTCTCCTACAATGAGCAGTTCTTC
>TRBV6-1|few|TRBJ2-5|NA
CASSVDFRGWQETQYF
TGTGCCAGCAGTGTTGATTTTAGGGGGTGGCAAGAGACCCAGTACTTC